This T cell receptor beta chain was captured in a study of memory CD4+ T cells and cytomegalovirus serostatus. Broader study findings: The CMV-associated TCR signature appears largely within the CD4+ memory repertoire. A US-trained random forest predicted CMV serostatus with median AUC around 0.91.

The sort gate was single viable CD3+CD4+CD8-CD45RO+ cells for memory CD4+ T cells. Profiled with immunoSEQ multiplex PCR; TCRdb holds only in-frame clones, not every one. The sample includes tens of thousands of clones, 75% to 80% seen only once; the top ten take about 1%. From germline, CDR1 is KGHSH and CDR2 LQKENI. V lost 4 bases, J lost 0 bases, and 9 bases lay in between. The CDR3 contains 14 residues. Points on this clone: Its antigen remains unknown.

This sequence joins TRBV18 and TRBJ2-5; D is possibly TRBD1 (5 bases). The TCR comes from an adult in good health and CMV-seronegative. Material: memory CD4+ T cells from blood. The CDR3 loop is CASSQQVDQETQYF. The CDR3 DNA is TGTGCCAGCTCACAACAGGTAGACCAAGAGACCCAGTACTTC.